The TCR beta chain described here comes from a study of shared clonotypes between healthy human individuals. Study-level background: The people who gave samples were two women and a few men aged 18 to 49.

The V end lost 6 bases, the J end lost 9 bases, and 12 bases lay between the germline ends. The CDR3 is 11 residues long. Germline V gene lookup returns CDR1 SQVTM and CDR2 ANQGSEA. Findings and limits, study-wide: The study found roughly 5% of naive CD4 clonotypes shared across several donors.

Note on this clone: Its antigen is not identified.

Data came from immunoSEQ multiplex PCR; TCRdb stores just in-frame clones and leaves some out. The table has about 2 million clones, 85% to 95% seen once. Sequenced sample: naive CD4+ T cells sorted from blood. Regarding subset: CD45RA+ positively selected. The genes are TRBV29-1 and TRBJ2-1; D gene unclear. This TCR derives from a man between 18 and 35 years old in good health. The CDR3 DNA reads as TGCAGCGTCCGAATCGCGAGTGAGCAGTTCTTC. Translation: CSVRIASEQFF.